This T cell receptor beta chain was documented in a study of CD4 T cells in relation to SARS-CoV-2 and coronaviruses. Background on the study: TCR beta CDR3s were sequenced after approximately ten-day antigen culture of PBMCs. Overall study results and limits: The cross-reactivity analysis covered only spike protein, not other viral proteins.

CDR3 size: 14 residues. The unexposed donors gave CD4+ T cells in 2011-2018, prior to COVID-19. After nine to ten days of culture, CD4+ T cells were isolated. Cells permitting, SARS-CoV-2 S/N and four cold-coronavirus spikes were tested on unexposed-donor CD4+ T cells. PBMCs were plated at some 2 million per well in IL-2-containing medium. Using immunoSEQ multiplex PCR, the repertoire was profiled, and TCRdb retains in-frame clones only, with some absent. The table has about 15,000 clones, about 73% seen once. In the case of this clone: The target antigen is unknown.

This chain connects TRBV21-1 to TRBJ2-7; TRBD2 is the table's D call and was not checked against the DNA. TRBV21-1 counts as a pseudogene. Specimen: CD4+ T cells from PBMCs, cultured in vitro. This clonotype was sampled from a human donor in good health. CDR3: CASSTSLSRREQYF. The CDR3 DNA reads TGTGCCAGCAGCACAAGCTTGTCCCGGAGGGAGCAGTACTTC.